Below, one TCR beta chain is given with its context. Its cognate antigen is unknown. This CDR3 region has 17 residues. The ends were cut back, 3 bases at V and 0 bases at J, with 15 bases in the middle. Germline values: CDR1 KGHSH, CDR2 LQKENI. The record originates from a study of T cell responses to AZD1222 COVID-19 vaccine. The study, taken as a whole, reports: With dominance at 160-218 and 743-854, vaccine-associated CD4 TCRs spanned spike.

Assay: immunoSEQ multiplex PCR; the TCRdb copy retains only in-frame clones and omits some. The data contain around 140,000 clones, 70% to 90% of them seen just once; the ten biggest clones take up around 8.3%. The rearrangement uses TRBV18 and TRBJ1-5, with a possible D match to TRBD1 (5 bases). The sequenced sample was peripheral blood, obtained 28 days after the second dose of the MenACWY control vaccine. The TCR sequence derives from an adult who received the MenACWY meningococcal vaccine as a control. The CDR3 DNA reads TGTGCCAGCTCACCCGAAATTCAGGGAGGTAGCAATCAGCCCCAGCATTTT. Protein product: CASSPEIQGGSNQPQHF.